Following are 3 T cell receptor beta chains from one sample sequenced in a study of blood T cell repertoires in COVID-19. Assay: immunoSEQ multiplex PCR; the TCRdb copy retains only in-frame clones and omits some. The sample includes about 170,000 clones, about 85% seen only once; the top ten take approximately 1.1%. The sample taken for sequencing was peripheral blood. These TCRs come from a man aged 60 to 69 who had recovered from COVID-19.

The rearrangement joins TRBV12-3 or TRBV12-4 to TRBJ2-7, with D maybe TRBD2 (6 bases). This CDR3 is built from 12 residues. V was pared by 6 bases and J by 2 bases, with 8 bases between. CDR3 residues: CASRGTAYEQYF. CDR3 sequence (DNA): TGTGCCAGCAGGGGGACTGCCTACGAGCAGTACTTC.

This chain joins TRBV7-2 and TRBJ1-5; 7 bases match TRBD1. The CDR3 has 14 residues. V lost 5 bases, J lost 5 bases, and 6 bases stayed unmatched. Per the germline V gene, CDR1 is SGHTA and CDR2 is FQGNSA. The CDR3 DNA sequence: TGTGCCAGCAGCGCCACAGGGGTTCATCAGCCCCAGCATTTT. Translated: CASSATGVHQPQHF.

The V and J genes are TRBV19 and TRBJ2-1; no clear D. Germline loops: CDR1 LNHDA, CDR2 SQIVND (reference sequence). Deletions cut 3 bases from V and 2 bases from J, with 14 bases between. This CDR3 spans 16 amino acids. CDR3 bases: TGTGCCAGTAGTATGGGCGCCAGGATCCCCTACAATGAGCAGTTCTTC. It translates to CASSMGARIPYNEQFF.